The 14 T cell receptor beta chains listed next were all sequenced from one sample in a study of shared clonotypes between healthy human individuals. Data came from immunoSEQ multiplex PCR; TCRdb stores just in-frame clones and leaves some out. The table lists about 2 million clones, approximately 95% of them singletons. It was CD45RO-negative cells, positively selected for CCR7, that made up naive CD8 cells, with terminally differentiated effector memory CD45RA+ cells excluded. The sample taken for sequencing was naive CD8+ T cells sorted from blood. These TCRs come from a man aged 18-30 years in good health.

The rearrangement uses TRBV14 and TRBJ2-5; 7 bases map to TRBD2. With V trimmed by 1 base and J by 2 bases, 1 base remained unmatched. Germline V gene data show CDR1 as SGHDN and CDR2 as FVKESK. This CDR3 has 14 amino acids. The CDR3 DNA follows: TGTGCCAGCAGCCAAGTGCGGGAGCAAGAGACCCAGTACTTC. It codes for CASSQVREQETQYF.

J is TRBJ2-7 and V is TRBV2, with D maybe TRBD1 (6 bases). Germline lookup yields CDR1 SNHLY and CDR2 FYNNEI. V lost 2 bases to trimming and J lost 3 bases, with 11 bases between them. This CDR3 region has 14 residues. The CDR3 DNA is TGTGCCAGCAGTGAATGGGACACAAACTACGAGCAGTACTTC. Its protein product is CASSEWDTNYEQYF.

As for this clone: Different DNA sequences within this sample yield the same CDR3. The V call is TRBV9, the J call TRBJ2-3; 7 nucleotides match TRBD2. With V trimmed by 0 bases and J by 2 bases, 3 bases remained unmatched. Germline V lookup: CDR1 SGDLS, CDR2 YYNGEE. The CDR3 loop spans 15 amino acids. CDR3 loop: CASSVGGGPTDTQYF. The CDR3 coding sequence is TGTGCCAGCAGCGTAGGGGGAGGGCCCACAGATACGCAGTATTTT.

V and J are TRBV15 and TRBJ1-2; D is unclear. The CDR3 is made up of 12 amino acids. Germline assignment: CDR1 LNHNV and CDR2 YYDKDF (reference sequence). V lost 5 bases, J lost 8 bases, and 12 bases lay in between. CDR3 bases: TGTGCCACCAGCTCCCAGCCGGGAGGCTACACCTTC. This codes for CATSSQPGGYTF.

The chain joins TRBV19 to TRBJ2-2, with D possibly matching TRBD1 (6 bases). Trimming removed 6 bases from V and 2 bases from J, with 19 bases in between. CDR3 length: 17 residues. Germline V gene sequence: CDR1 LNHDA, CDR2 SQIVND (reference sequence). CDR3 in amino acids: CASSQLPGQINTGELFF. CDR3 DNA: TGTGCCAGTAGCCAGCTTCCGGGACAAATTAACACCGGGGAGCTGTTTTTT.

This sequence joins TRBV5-4 and TRBJ2-1; TRBD2 matches 7 bases. Germline V gene data show CDR1 as SGHNT and CDR2 as YYREEE (reference sequence). This CDR3 is built from 13 residues. V was pared by 4 bases and J by 9 bases, with 7 bases of the junction left unmatched. The CDR3 bases are TGTGCCAGCAGCGGGGGAGGGGCGCTTGAGCAGTTCTTC. It specifies CASSGGGALEQFF.

The genes are TRBV6-1 and TRBJ1-2; no definite D call. In germline, CDR1 is MNHNS, CDR2 SASEGT. The V end was cut by 3 bases, the J end by 4 bases, with 6 bases between. The CDR3 sequence is 12 residues long. CDR3 in amino acids: CASSDTGYGYTF. The DNA for the CDR3 is TGTGCCAGCAGTGATACGGGCTATGGCTACACCTTC.

The gene calls are TRBV7-6 and TRBJ2-2; 9 bases line up with TRBD1. The germline CDR1 and CDR2 sequences are SGHVS and FNYEAQ. V gave up 5 bases and J gave up 6 bases; unmatched junction bases: 4. CDR3 length: 14 amino acids. CDR3 sequence: CASSPRTGAGELFF. The CDR3 nucleotides are TGTGCCAGCAGCCCCCGGACAGGGGCCGGGGAGCTGTTTTTT.

This clone was found a few times. This rearrangement joins TRBV5-1 to TRBJ1-1, with a possible D match to TRBD1 (6 bases). The CDR3 contains 13 residues. The V gene lost 1 base and the J gene lost 4 bases, with 8 bases spanning the gap. CDR1 and CDR2 from the germline V gene are SGHRS and YFSETQ. For the CDR3, the DNA is TGCGCCAGCAGCTTGTTGGGGGCCACTGAAGCTTTCTTT. Amino acid sequence: CASSLLGATEAFF.

A note on this clone: Other nucleotide sequences from this sample produce the same CDR3. V is TRBV28 and J is TRBJ2-7, with 10 bases matching TRBD1. Germline trimming cut 8 bases from V and 4 bases from J; bases unmatched to any gene: 2. The CDR3 runs to 12 residues. The germline gives CDR1 MDHEN, CDR2 SYDVKM. This CDR3 is CASSGQGYEQYF. Here the CDR3 DNA reads TGTGCCAGCTCGGGACAGGGGTACGAGCAGTACTTC.

As to this clone: Other DNA sequences in this specimen translate into the identical CDR3. The CDR3 loop is CAWSVGTADTQYF. As DNA, the CDR3 is TGTGCCTGGAGTGTAGGGACGGCAGATACGCAGTATTTT. The chain has TRBV30 and TRBJ2-3; D could derive from TRBD1 or TRBD2 (5 bases each). CDR3 length: 13 residues. In germline, CDR1 is GTSNPN, CDR2 SVGIG (reference sequence). The V gene lost 0 bases and the J gene lost 4 bases, with 8 bases spanning the gap.

For this clone: Distinct nucleotide sequences in the sample also encode this CDR3. The chain employs TRBV27 and TRBJ2-3, with 7 bases fitting TRBD2. J gave up 4 bases and V 1 base, and 2 bases lay outside the gene matches. This CDR3 is built from 14 residues. Germline CDR1 reads MNHEY; CDR2 reads SMNVEV (reference sequence). Written as DNA, the CDR3 is TGTGCCAGCAGTTTATTGGGAGGGGCAGATACGCAGTATTTT. It specifies CASSLLGGADTQYF.

The rearrangement uses TRBV10-1 and TRBJ2-7, with a tentative D call TRBD2 (5 bases). Deletions cut 0 bases from V and 7 bases from J, with 10 bases between. Germline V gene sequence: CDR1 WNHNN, CDR2 SYGVQD (reference sequence). The CDR3 loop spans 13 amino acids. CDR3 loop: CASSESSRDEQYF. The CDR3 nucleotides read TGCGCCAGCAGTGAGTCGAGTCGGGATGAGCAGTACTTC.

This clone was seen a single time. The rearrangement joins TRBV11-2 to TRBJ2-5, with a tentative D call TRBD1 (6 bases). Germline V gene data show CDR1 as SGHAT and CDR2 as FQNNGV. V was clipped by 4 bases and J by 1 base, with 16 bases between them. The CDR3 covers 16 residues. CDR3 loop: CASSSWATGLQETQYF. DNA for the CDR3: TGTGCCAGCAGCTCGTGGGCCACAGGGCTCCAAGAGACCCAGTACTTC.